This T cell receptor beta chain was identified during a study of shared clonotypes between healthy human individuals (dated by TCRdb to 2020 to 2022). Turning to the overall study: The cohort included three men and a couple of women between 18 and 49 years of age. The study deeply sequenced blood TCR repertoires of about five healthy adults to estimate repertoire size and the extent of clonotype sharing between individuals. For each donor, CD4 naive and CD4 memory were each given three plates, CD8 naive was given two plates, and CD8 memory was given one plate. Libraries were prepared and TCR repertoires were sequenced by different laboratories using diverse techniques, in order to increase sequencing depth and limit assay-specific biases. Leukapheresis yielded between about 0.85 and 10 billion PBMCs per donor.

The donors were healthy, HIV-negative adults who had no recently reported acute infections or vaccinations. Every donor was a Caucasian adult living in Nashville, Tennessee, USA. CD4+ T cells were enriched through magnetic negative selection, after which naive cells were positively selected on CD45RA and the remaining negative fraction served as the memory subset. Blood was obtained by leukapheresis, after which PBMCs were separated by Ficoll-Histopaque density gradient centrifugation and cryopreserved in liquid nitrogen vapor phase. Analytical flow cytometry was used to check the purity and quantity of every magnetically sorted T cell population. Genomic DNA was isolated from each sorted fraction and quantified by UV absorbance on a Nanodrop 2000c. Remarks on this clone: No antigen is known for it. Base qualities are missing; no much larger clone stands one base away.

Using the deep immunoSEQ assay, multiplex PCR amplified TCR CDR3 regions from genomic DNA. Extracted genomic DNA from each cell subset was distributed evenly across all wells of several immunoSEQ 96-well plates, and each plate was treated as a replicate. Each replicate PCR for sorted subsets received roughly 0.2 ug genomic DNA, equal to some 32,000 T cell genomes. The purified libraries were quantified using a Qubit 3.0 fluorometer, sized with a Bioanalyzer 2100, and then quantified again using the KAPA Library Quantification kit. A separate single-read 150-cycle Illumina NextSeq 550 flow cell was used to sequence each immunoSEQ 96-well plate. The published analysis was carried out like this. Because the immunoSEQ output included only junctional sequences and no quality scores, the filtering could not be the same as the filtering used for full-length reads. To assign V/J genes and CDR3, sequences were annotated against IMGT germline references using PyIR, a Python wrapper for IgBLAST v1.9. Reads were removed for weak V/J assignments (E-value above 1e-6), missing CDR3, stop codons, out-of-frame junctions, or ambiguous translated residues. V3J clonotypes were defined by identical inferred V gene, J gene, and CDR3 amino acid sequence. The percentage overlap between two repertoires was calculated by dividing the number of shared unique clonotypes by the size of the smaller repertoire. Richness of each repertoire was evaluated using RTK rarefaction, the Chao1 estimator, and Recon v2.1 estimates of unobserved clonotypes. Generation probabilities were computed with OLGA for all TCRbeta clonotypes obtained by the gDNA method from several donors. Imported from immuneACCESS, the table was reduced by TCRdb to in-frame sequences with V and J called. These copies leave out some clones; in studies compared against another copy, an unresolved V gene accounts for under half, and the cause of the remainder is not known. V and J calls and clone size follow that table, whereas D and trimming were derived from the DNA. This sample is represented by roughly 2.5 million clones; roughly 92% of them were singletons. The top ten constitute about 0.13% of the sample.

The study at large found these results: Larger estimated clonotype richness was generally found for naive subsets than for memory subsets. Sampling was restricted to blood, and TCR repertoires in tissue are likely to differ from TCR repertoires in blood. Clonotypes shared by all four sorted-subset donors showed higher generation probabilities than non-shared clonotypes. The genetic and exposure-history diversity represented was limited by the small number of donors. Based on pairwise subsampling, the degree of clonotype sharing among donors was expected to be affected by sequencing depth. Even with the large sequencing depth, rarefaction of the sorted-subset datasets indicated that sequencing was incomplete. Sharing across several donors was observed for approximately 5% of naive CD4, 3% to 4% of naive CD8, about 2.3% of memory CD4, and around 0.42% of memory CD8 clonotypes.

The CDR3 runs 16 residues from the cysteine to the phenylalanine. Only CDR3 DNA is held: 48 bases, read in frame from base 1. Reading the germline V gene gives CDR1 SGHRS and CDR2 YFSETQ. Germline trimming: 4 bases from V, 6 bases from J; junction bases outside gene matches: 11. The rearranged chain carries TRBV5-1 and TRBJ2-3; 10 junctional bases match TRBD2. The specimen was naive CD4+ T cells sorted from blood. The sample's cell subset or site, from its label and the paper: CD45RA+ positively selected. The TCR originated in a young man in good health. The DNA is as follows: TGCGCCAGCAGCGTATCAGCGGGGGGGTTGGTCGATACGCAGTATTTT. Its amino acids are CASSVSAGGLVDTQYF.